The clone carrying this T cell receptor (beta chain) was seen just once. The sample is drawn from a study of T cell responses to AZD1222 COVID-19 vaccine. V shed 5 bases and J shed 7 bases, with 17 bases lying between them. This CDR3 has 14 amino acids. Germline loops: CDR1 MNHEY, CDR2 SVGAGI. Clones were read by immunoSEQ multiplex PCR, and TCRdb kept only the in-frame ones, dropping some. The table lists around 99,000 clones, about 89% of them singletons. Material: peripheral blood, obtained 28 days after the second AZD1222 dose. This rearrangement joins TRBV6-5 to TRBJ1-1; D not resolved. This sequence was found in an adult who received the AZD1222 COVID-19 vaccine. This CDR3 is CASSHLRRGSEAFF. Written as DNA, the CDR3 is TGTGCCAGCAGTCACCTCCGCCGCGGCAGTGAAGCTTTCTTT.